The present entry profiles one T cell receptor beta chain with its context. The data are from a study of PD-L1 blockade in urothelial cancer. TCRdb's copy holds only in-frame clones and misses some; the assay was immunoSEQ multiplex PCR. Of some 41,000 clones listed, around 89% are singletons. With 4 bases removed from V and 0 bases from J, the gap between germline ends came to 6 bases. The CDR3 is made up of 13 amino acids. Germline V gives CDR1 SGHTA, CDR2 FQGNSA. This rearrangement joins TRBV7-2 to TRBJ1-1, with D unclear. The sample was PBMCs, taken around atezolizumab (anti-PD-L1) treatment. This TCR derives from a woman aged 55-75 years with urothelial cancer. The CDR3 is CASSSFLNTEAFF. CDR3 nucleotide sequence: TGTGCCAGCAGCTCATTTTTGAACACTGAAGCTTTCTTT.